The 26 T cell receptor beta chains below all came from one sample that was sequenced in a study of cytomegalovirus exposure and HLA in healthy donors. The PCR had 60 Vbeta and 13 Jbeta primers. TCRdb's table, derived via immunoSEQ multiplex PCR, lists solely in-frame clones and lacks some. The sample consists of 100,000 to 150,000 clones, 73% of them appearing once. Sequenced input: PBMCs. The receptors originated from a man in his 60s in good health and CMV-seropositive.

This clone has a single count. The chain carries TRBV15 and TRBJ1-5, with a tentative D call TRBD1 (5 bases). The germline V gene encodes CDR1 LNHNV and CDR2 YYDKDF (reference sequence). Trimming removed 7 bases at V and 11 bases at J, with 21 bases between. The CDR3 runs 14 residues. The CDR3 DNA sequence: TGTGCCACCACCCGAGACAGTGGGTGGAGGGCCCAGCATTTT. Its protein is CATTRDSGWRAQHF.

The rearrangement links TRBV30 to TRBJ2-7; 10 bases line up with TRBD2. Germline trimming cut 0 bases from V and 5 bases from J; bases unmatched to any gene: 7. The germline gives CDR1 GTSNPN, CDR2 SVGIG (reference sequence). This CDR3 contains 15 residues. The CDR3 loop is CAWSVWVAGGHEQYF. In nucleotides, the CDR3 is TGTGCCTGGAGTGTCTGGGTAGCGGGGGGCCACGAGCAGTACTTC.

The CDR3 coding sequence is TGTGCCAGCAGTGCTCTAGCGCCCGATGAGCAGTTCTTC. Its translation is CASSALAPDEQFF. The rearrangement uses TRBV25-1 and TRBJ2-1, with D possibly TRBD2 on 6 matching bases. The CDR3 has 13 residues. Trimming shortened V by 4 bases and J by 8 bases, and 12 bases separated the two germline ends. Germline V gives CDR1 MGHDK, CDR2 SYGVNS. Together with reference TRBV25-1 and TRBJ2-1, the CDR3 gives the full variable domain: EADIYQTPRYLVIGTGKKITLECSQTMGHDKMYWYQQDPGMELHLIHYSYGVNSTEKGDLSSESTVSRIRTEHFPLTLESARPSHTSQYLCASSALAPDEQFFGPGTRLTVL.

V and J are TRBV2 and TRBJ1-4, with TRBD1 matching 9 bases. Germline CDR1 SNHLY, CDR2 FYNNEI. With 7 bases clipped from V and 8 bases from J, the junction kept 11 bases outside the gene matches. This CDR3 region has 15 residues. Written as DNA, the CDR3 is TGTGCCAGCATCCCTGCACGGACAGGGGAGGAAAAACTGTTTTTT. Translated: CASIPARTGEEKLFF. Complete variable domain (other parts from reference TRBV2 and TRBJ1-4): EPEVTQTPSHQVTQMGQEVILRCVPISNHLYFYWYRQILGQKVEFLVSFYNNEISEKSEIFDDQFSVERPDGSNFTLKIRSTKLEDSAMYFCASIPARTGEEKLFFGSGTQLSVL.

This clone was detected only a few times. This chain's CDR3 is CASSLDLEVTEAFF. CDR3 nucleotide sequence: TGCGCCAGCAGCTTGGACTTGGAGGTCACTGAAGCTTTCTTT. The chain recombines TRBV5-1 with TRBJ1-1, with D unclear. CDR3 length: 14 residues. V was cut by 0 bases and J by 4 bases, with 10 bases left in between. CDR1 SGHRS and CDR2 YFSETQ come from the germline V gene.

The chain joins TRBV5-1 to TRBJ2-5, with 9 bases that match TRBD1. Trimming at V came to 3 bases and at J to 2 bases, leaving 5 bases not matched to a gene. There are 15 residues in the CDR3. Germline V CDR1 and CDR2: SGHRS, YFSETQ. The CDR3 region has the DNA TGCGCCAGCAGCTCGGCCGGGACAGGGCAAGAGACCCAGTACTTC. Amino acid sequence: CASSSAGTGQETQYF.

The chain employs TRBV4-1 and TRBJ1-1, with TRBD1 matching 7 bases. Per germline, CDR1 MGHRA and CDR2 YSYEKL. V lost 5 bases to trimming and J lost 4 bases; unmatched junction nucleotides: 4. The length of the CDR3 is 13 residues. This chain's CDR3 is CASSEHRGTEAFF. Written as DNA, the CDR3 is TGCGCCAGCAGCGAACACAGGGGCACTGAAGCTTTCTTT.

The V and J genes are TRBV15 and TRBJ1-2; 10 positions match TRBD1. Germline V gene sequence: CDR1 LNHNV, CDR2 YYDKDF (reference sequence). This CDR3 is 16 amino acids long. The ends lost 0 bases at V and 5 bases at J; junction bases unmatched: 6. The CDR3 DNA reads as TGTGCCACCAGCAGAGACCGGGCGGGACAGGGGTATGGCTACACCTTC. Protein sequence: CATSRDRAGQGYGYTF.

The chain joins TRBV2 to TRBJ1-1; TRBD1 is a possible D gene (5 bases). The CDR3 is 12 amino acids. Germline loops: CDR1 SNHLY, CDR2 FYNNEI. The V end lost 9 bases, the J end lost 3 bases, and 11 bases lay between the germline ends. CDR3 sequence reads: CASGVGDTEAFF. In nucleotides, the CDR3 is TGTGCCAGTGGGGTAGGGGACACTGAAGCTTTCTTT.

The CDR3 nucleotides are TGTGCCAGCAGCGTGGGAGGGACAGGTGTGGACTATGGCTACACCTTC. It translates to CASSVGGTGVDYGYTF. The gene calls are TRBV5-6 and TRBJ1-2, with 8 positions matching TRBD1. This CDR3 has 16 amino acids. V lost 4 bases and J lost 3; bases outside the gene matches: 11. CDR1 is SGHDT and CDR2 is YYEEEE in the germline V gene. Complete variable domain (other parts from reference TRBV5-6 and TRBJ1-2): DAGVTQSPTHLIKTRGQQVTLRCSPKSGHDTVSWYQQALGQGPQFIFQYYEEEERQRGNFPDRFSGHQFPNYSSELNVNALLLGDSALYLCASSVGGTGVDYGYTFGSGTRLTVV.

V and J are TRBV11-2 and TRBJ2-1, with 8 nucleotides matching TRBD2. In germline, CDR1 is SGHAT, CDR2 FQNNGV. The CDR3 extends over 16 amino acids. The ends lost 5 bases at V and 10 bases at J; junction bases unmatched: 16. CDR3 sequence reads: CASSQREGTSSMEQFF. The CDR3, as DNA: TGTGCCAGCAGCCAGAGGGAGGGGACTAGTAGTATGGAGCAGTTCTTC.

The rearrangement links TRBV6-6 to TRBJ1-5, with 7 bases fitting TRBD1. This CDR3 is 15 amino acids long. The germline V gene encodes CDR1 MNHNY and CDR2 SVGAGI (reference sequence). Trimming took 5 bases from V and 8 from J; bases not matched to a gene: 12. DNA for the CDR3: TGTGCCAGCAGTATACTCTCGACAGGGCAGAAGCCCCAGCATTTT. Its protein product is CASSILSTGQKPQHF.

V and J are TRBV28 and TRBJ1-4; 9 bases map to TRBD1. Per germline, CDR1 MDHEN and CDR2 SYDVKM. Trimming removed 6 bases from V and 5 bases from J; junction bases left unmatched: 10. The CDR3 extends over 16 amino acids. This CDR3 is CASSSQGQGVNEKLFF. In DNA, the CDR3 is TGTGCCAGCAGCTCGCAGGGACAGGGAGTAAATGAAAAACTGTTTTTT.

This clone was counted only a few times. The chain has TRBV7-9 and TRBJ2-1; no firm D call. CDR3 length equals 12 residues. The ends were cut back, 4 bases at V and 5 bases at J, with 6 bases in the middle. Germline V lookup: CDR1 SEHNR, CDR2 FQNEAQ (reference sequence). The CDR3 DNA follows: TGTGCCAGCAGCTCCCCAAACAATGAGCAGTTCTTC. It encodes CASSSPNNEQFF.

This clone was detected only a few times. The genes are TRBV10-3 and TRBJ1-1, with 9 bases that match TRBD1. CDR1 ENHRY and CDR2 SYGVKD come from the germline V gene. With V trimmed by 6 bases and J by 6 bases, 5 bases remained unmatched. CDR3 size: 13 residues. The CDR3 spells CAIRGTGRAEAFF. DNA of the CDR3: TGTGCCATCAGAGGGACAGGGAGGGCTGAAGCTTTCTTT.

CDR3 bases: TGCGCCAGCAGCCGGACAGGGGATTTTGGCTACACCTTC. It is translated as CASSRTGDFGYTF. This sequence joins TRBV5-1 and TRBJ1-2; 9 positions agree with TRBD1. CDR3 length equals 13 residues. CDR1 and CDR2 from the germline V gene are SGHRS and YFSETQ. V lost 4 bases to trimming and J lost 7 bases; unmatched junction nucleotides: 5.

Remarks on this clone: Compared with germline, one end of the junction differs, possibly owing to a read error. V usage is TRBV7-7 and J usage is TRBJ2-1; 7 nucleotides line up with TRBD1. The CDR3 sequence is 13 residues long. From germline, CDR1 is SSHAT and CDR2 FNYEAQ (reference sequence). The CDR3 loop is CASSPGQDGKQFF. As DNA, the CDR3 is TGTGCTAGCAGCCCAGGACAGGACGGAAAGCAGTTCTTC.

The gene calls are TRBV19 and TRBJ2-3; 11 bases align to TRBD2. Losses at the gene ends were 5 bases for V and 7 bases for J; bases not matched to a gene: 11. Germline V CDR1 and CDR2: LNHDA, SQIVND (reference sequence). There are 16 residues in the CDR3. Here the CDR3 DNA reads TGTGCCAGTAGTCCTCTAGCGGGGGGCAAGTCATATACGCAGTATTTT. Translating it yields CASSPLAGGKSYTQYF.

This chain joins TRBV4-2 and TRBJ2-4; 7 bases are a match to TRBD1. V dropped 4 bases and J dropped 8; count of bases not matched to a gene: 20. Germline V gives CDR1 LGHNA, CDR2 YNFKEQ. The CDR3 spans 18 residues. The CDR3, as DNA: TGTGCCAGCAGCCGCCTGACAGGGTTTAATTCGGAAGAGCACATTCAGTACTTC. This encodes CASSRLTGFNSEEHIQYF.

The V call is TRBV7-8, the J call TRBJ2-7, with 10 bases that match TRBD2. V dropped 6 bases and J dropped 2; count of bases not matched to a gene: 7. The CDR3 runs 15 residues. CDR1 and CDR2 (germline): SGHVS, FQNEAQ. The CDR3 reads CASRPPSGGPYEQYF. The CDR3 DNA follows: TGTGCCAGCAGACCCCCTAGCGGGGGCCCCTACGAGCAGTACTTC.

The gene calls are TRBV19 and TRBJ1-5, with TRBD1 matching 9 bases. Germline V gene lookup returns CDR1 LNHDA and CDR2 SQIVND (reference sequence). With V trimmed by 9 bases and J by 6 bases, 18 bases remained unmatched. This CDR3 contains 17 residues. The CDR3: CASTQWTGEALGQPQHF. The CDR3 coding sequence is TGTGCCAGCACCCAATGGACAGGGGAGGCTTTAGGTCAGCCCCAGCATTTT.

The V and J genes are TRBV4-1 and TRBJ2-3; D uncertain. This CDR3 comprises 17 residues. V was cut by 0 bases and J by 0 bases, with 13 bases left in between. Germline V gene sequence: CDR1 MGHRA, CDR2 YSYEKL. The CDR3 region has the DNA TGCGCCAGCAGCCAAGATCGCGGAACCGATAGCACAGATACGCAGTATTTT. Translated: CASSQDRGTDSTDTQYF.

The chain combines TRBV5-4 with TRBJ1-4, with D possibly being TRBD1 (6 bases). The CDR3 is 14 amino acids. The germline V gene encodes CDR1 SGHNT and CDR2 YYREEE (reference sequence). V was cut by 0 bases and J by 8 bases, with 11 bases left in between. CDR3 bases: TGTGCCAGCAGCTTGGGGGACATCCGGGAAAAACTGTTTTTT. Protein: CASSLGDIREKLFF.

The chain combines TRBV2 with TRBJ1-1; D call uncertain. V lost 1 base, J lost 0 bases, and 12 bases lay in between. Germline V gene data show CDR1 as SNHLY and CDR2 as FYNNEI. This CDR3 has 16 residues. The chain's CDR3 is CASSEGRMKMNTEAFF. The CDR3 nucleotides are TGTGCCAGCAGTGAAGGCAGGATGAAAATGAACACTGAAGCTTTCTTT.

This chain joins TRBV5-1 and TRBJ2-7; possible D gene TRBD1, 6 bases. CDR1 is SGHRS and CDR2 is YFSETQ in the germline V gene. This CDR3 is built from 16 residues. Trimming removed 4 bases at V and 4 bases at J, with 21 bases between. This CDR3 is CASSRGQSSYQYEQYF. CDR3 sequence (DNA): TGCGCCAGCAGCCGAGGACAGTCTAGTTACCAGTACGAGCAGTACTTC.

The chain joins TRBV27 to TRBJ1-3; 7 positions match TRBD1. The V gene end was trimmed by 4 bases and the J gene end by 4 bases; junction bases not matched to a gene: 7. The CDR3 spans 15 residues. Germline loops: CDR1 MNHEY, CDR2 SMNVEV (reference sequence). CDR3 DNA: TGTGCCAGCAGTTCCGCCGGGACAGACGGAAACACCATATATTTT. The encoded protein is CASSSAGTDGNTIYF.